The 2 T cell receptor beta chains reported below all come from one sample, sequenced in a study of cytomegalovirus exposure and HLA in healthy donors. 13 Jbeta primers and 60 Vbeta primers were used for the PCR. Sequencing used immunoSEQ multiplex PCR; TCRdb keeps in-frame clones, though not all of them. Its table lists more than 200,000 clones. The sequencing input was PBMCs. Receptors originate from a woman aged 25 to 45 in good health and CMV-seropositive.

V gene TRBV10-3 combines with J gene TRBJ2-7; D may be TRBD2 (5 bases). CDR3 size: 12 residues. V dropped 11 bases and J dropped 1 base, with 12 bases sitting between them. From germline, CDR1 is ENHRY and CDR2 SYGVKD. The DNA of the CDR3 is TGTGCCGTAAGTAGGGAGTCCTACGAGCAGTACTTC. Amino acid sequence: CAVSRESYEQYF.

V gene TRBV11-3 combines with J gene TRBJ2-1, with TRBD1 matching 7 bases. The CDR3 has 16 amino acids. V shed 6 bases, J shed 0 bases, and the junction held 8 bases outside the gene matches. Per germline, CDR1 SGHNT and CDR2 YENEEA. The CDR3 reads CASSKPGQSSYNEQFF. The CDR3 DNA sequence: TGTGCCAGCAGTAAACCGGGACAGAGCTCCTACAATGAGCAGTTCTTC.